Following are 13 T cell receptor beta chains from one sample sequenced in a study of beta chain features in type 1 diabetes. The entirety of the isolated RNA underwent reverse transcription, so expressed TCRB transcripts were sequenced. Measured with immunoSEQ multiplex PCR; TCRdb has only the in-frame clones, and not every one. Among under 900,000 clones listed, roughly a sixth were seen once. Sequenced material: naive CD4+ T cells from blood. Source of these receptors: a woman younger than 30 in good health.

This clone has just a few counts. The CDR3 region is CASSGQASAWPQHF. The CDR3 region has the DNA TGTGCCAGTAGCGGACAGGCCTCAGCGTGGCCCCAGCATTTT. The V call is TRBV19, the J call TRBJ1-5; 7 bases are a match to TRBD1. In germline, CDR1 is LNHDA, CDR2 SQIVND (reference sequence). V lost 6 bases to trimming and J lost 9 bases; unmatched junction nucleotides: 11. CDR3 size: 14 residues.

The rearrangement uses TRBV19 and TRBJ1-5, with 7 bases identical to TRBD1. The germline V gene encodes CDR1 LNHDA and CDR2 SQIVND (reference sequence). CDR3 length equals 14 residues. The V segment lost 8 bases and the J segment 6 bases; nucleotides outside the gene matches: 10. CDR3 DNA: TGTGCCAGTTCCGGGACAGCGGCTAGTCAGCCCCAGCATTTT. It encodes CASSGTAASQPQHF.

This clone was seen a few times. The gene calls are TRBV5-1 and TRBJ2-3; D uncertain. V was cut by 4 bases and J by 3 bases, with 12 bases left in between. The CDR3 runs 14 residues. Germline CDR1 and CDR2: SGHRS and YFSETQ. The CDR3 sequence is CASSIALGTDTQYF. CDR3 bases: TGCGCCAGCAGCATAGCCCTCGGGACAGATACGCAGTATTTT.

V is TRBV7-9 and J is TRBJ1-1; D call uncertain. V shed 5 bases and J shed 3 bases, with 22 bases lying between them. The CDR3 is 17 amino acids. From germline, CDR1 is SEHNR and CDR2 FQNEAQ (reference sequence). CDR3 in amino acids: CASSQLATGPGYTEAFF. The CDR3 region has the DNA TGTGCCAGCAGCCAGTTGGCGACGGGCCCTGGTTACACTGAAGCTTTCTTT.

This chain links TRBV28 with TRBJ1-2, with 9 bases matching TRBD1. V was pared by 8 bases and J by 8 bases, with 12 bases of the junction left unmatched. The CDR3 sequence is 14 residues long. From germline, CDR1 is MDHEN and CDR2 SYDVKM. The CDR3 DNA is TGTGCCAGCGGAACAGGGGGCGAGCCGGGAGGCTACACCTTC. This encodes CASGTGGEPGGYTF.

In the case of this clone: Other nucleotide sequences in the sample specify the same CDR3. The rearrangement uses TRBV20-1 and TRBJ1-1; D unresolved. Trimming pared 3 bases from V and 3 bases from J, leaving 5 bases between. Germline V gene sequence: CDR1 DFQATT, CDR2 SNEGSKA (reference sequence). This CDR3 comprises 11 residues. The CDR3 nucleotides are TGCAGTGCTAGGGGGTACACTGAAGCTTTCTTT. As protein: CSARGYTEAFF.

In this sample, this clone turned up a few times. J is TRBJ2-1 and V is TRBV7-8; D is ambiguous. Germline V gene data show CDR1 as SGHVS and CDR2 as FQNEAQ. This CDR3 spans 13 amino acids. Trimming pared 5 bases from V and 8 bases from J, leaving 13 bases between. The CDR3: CASSPLLSHEQFF. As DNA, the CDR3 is TGTGCCAGCAGCCCTCTCCTAAGCCATGAGCAGTTCTTC.

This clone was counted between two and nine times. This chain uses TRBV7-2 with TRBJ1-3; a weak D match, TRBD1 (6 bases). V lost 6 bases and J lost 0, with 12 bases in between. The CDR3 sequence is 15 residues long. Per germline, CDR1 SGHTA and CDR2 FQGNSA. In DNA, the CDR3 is TGTGCCAGCAGACTACAGGGCAGCTCTGGAAACACCATATATTTT. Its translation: CASRLQGSSGNTIYF.

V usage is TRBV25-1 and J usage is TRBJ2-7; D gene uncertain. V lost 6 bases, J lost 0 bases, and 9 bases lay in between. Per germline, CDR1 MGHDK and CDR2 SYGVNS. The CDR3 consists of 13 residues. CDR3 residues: CASRPSSSYEQYF. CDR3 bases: TGTGCCAGCAGGCCGTCCAGCTCCTACGAGCAGTACTTC.

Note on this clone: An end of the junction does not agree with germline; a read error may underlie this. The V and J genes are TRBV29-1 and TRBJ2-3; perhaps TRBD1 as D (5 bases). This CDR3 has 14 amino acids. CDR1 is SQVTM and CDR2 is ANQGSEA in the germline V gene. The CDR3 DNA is TGCGGCGTGGGAAGACAGACAACCCAAGATACGCAGTATTTT. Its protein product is CGVGRQTTQDTQYF.

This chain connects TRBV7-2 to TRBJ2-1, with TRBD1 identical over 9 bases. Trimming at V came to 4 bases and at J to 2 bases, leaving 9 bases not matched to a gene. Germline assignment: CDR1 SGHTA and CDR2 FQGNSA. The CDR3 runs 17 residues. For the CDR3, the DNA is TGTGCCAGCAGCTCCTACCCCGGGACAGGGACCTACAATGAGCAGTTCTTC. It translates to CASSSYPGTGTYNEQFF.

The CDR3 protein is CAIRRGGNEQFF. The DNA for the CDR3 is TGTGCCATCCGCAGGGGAGGAAATGAGCAGTTCTTC. The chain carries TRBV10-3 and TRBJ2-1, with D possibly called TRBD1 or TRBD2 (6 bases each). Germline-derived CDR1 and CDR2 are ENHRY and SYGVKD. The CDR3 has 12 residues. The V end lost 8 bases, the J end lost 7 bases, and 12 bases lay between the germline ends.

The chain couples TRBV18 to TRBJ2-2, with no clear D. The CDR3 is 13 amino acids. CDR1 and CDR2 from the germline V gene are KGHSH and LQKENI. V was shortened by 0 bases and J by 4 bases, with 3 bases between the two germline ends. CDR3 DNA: TGTGCCAGCTCACCACCGGTCACCGGGGAGCTGTTTTTT. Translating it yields CASSPPVTGELFF.